Below, 27 T cell receptor beta chains from the same sample are listed, as sequenced in a study of cytomegalovirus exposure and HLA in healthy donors. The PCR employed 60 Vbeta primers together with 13 Jbeta primers. Clones were read by immunoSEQ multiplex PCR, and TCRdb kept only the in-frame ones, dropping some. The sample carries approximately 110,000 clones, roughly 70% recorded once. The sample consisted of PBMCs. The receptors here all came from a man between 35 and 55 years old in good health and CMV-seropositive.

The genes are TRBV7-9 and TRBJ2-1; possible D gene TRBD2, 5 bases. The V gene's germline CDR1 is SEHNR and CDR2 FQNEAQ (reference sequence). The CDR3 runs 14 residues. Trimming pared 4 bases from V and 7 bases from J, leaving 14 bases between. CDR3 region: CASSSRLGGNEQFF. In nucleotides, the CDR3 is TGTGCCAGCAGCTCCCGTCTCGGAGGAAATGAGCAGTTCTTC.

The J gene is TRBJ2-7, the V gene TRBV11-2; TRBD1 agrees at 9 bases. Trimming took 7 bases from V and 4 from J; bases not matched to a gene: 8. The CDR3 has 14 amino acids. The V gene's germline CDR1 is SGHAT and CDR2 FQNNGV. This chain's CDR3 is CASKGTGKGYEQYF. The CDR3 DNA reads as TGTGCCAGCAAGGGGACAGGGAAAGGGTACGAGCAGTACTTC.

The chain links TRBV7-8 to TRBJ2-7; 8 bases are shared with TRBD2. The V gene end was trimmed by 5 bases and the J gene end by 6 bases; junction bases not matched to a gene: 6. The CDR3 spans 13 residues. Per germline, CDR1 SGHVS and CDR2 FQNEAQ. DNA for the CDR3: TGTGCCAGCAGCCAGAGACGGGAGGGCGAGCAGTACGTC. This codes for CASSQRREGEQYV.

This clone was seen only a few times. The rearrangement uses TRBV4-1 and TRBJ1-3, with 8 positions matching TRBD1. V was pared by 7 bases and J by 3 bases, with 8 bases of the junction left unmatched. The CDR3 has 15 residues. Per germline, CDR1 MGHRA and CDR2 YSYEKL. CDR3 nucleotides: TGCGCCAGCACCCAGGACAGGGACGATGGAAACACCATATATTTT. Its translation: CASTQDRDDGNTIYF.

The chain uses TRBV9 and TRBJ2-5; D remains unclear. Germline V gives CDR1 SGDLS, CDR2 YYNGEE. The germline V and J ends were trimmed by 4 bases and 2 bases, with 6 bases remaining between them. The CDR3 runs 12 residues. The chain's CDR3 is CASSPQQETQYF. The CDR3 DNA reads as TGTGCCAGCAGCCCCCAACAAGAGACCCAGTACTTC. Full variable domain (rest looked up from reference TRBV9 and TRBJ2-5): DSGVTQTPKHLITATGQRVTLRCSPRSGDLSVYWYQQSLDQGLQFLIQYYNGEERAKGNILERFSAQQFPDLHSELNLSSLELGDSALYFCASSPQQETQYFGPGTRLLVL.

This sequence joins TRBV9 and TRBJ2-2, with TRBD1 identical over 12 bases. Germline-derived CDR1 and CDR2 are SGDLS and YYNGEE. V lost 2 bases to trimming and J lost 7 bases; unmatched junction nucleotides: 6. CDR3 length equals 16 residues. CDR3 sequence reads: CASSVGGQGAYGELFF. The CDR3 coding sequence is TGTGCCAGCAGCGTGGGGGGACAGGGGGCATACGGGGAGCTGTTTTTT.

This clone has more than one count but fewer than ten. The chain is built from TRBV29-1 and TRBJ1-1, with D unresolved. The CDR3 contains 11 residues. The germline V gene has CDR1 SQVTM and CDR2 ANQGSEA. V lost 4 bases to trimming and J lost 6 bases, with 9 bases between them. CDR3 sequence (DNA): TGCAGCGTTGCGGGATGGGCTGAAGCTTTCTTT. Residues: CSVAGWAEAFF. Supplemented by reference TRBV29-1 and TRBJ1-1, the full variable domain reads SAVISQKPSRDICQRGTSLTIQCQVDSQVTMMFWYRQQPGQSLTLIATANQGSEATYESGFVIDKFPISRPNLTFSTLTVSNMSPEDSSIYLCSVAGWAEAFFGQGTRLTVV.

The V and J genes are TRBV10-2 and TRBJ2-7; 8 positions agree with TRBD2. The length of the CDR3 is 14 residues. Germline values: CDR1 WSHSY, CDR2 SAAADI. V was clipped by 3 bases and J by 3 bases; unmatched bases: 4. CDR3 in amino acids: CASSDVGRGYEQYV. The CDR3 bases are TGCGCCAGCAGTGATGTCGGGAGGGGCTACGAGCAGTACGTC.

The chain employs TRBV7-3 and TRBJ2-1, with D possibly matching TRBD2 (6 bases). The CDR3 has 15 residues. V lost 5 bases, J lost 8 bases, and 19 bases lay in between. Germline CDR1 reads SGHTA; CDR2 reads FQGTGA. CDR3 loop: CASSPWGGASDEQFF. DNA of the CDR3: TGTGCCAGCAGCCCGTGGGGCGGGGCATCCGATGAGCAGTTCTTC.

The CDR3, as DNA: TGCGCCAGCAGTCCCGGAGATACGCAGTATTTT. Its protein is CASSPGDTQYF. This chain joins TRBV10-1 and TRBJ2-3; D not certain. The CDR3 is 11 residues long. Trimming pared 5 bases from V and 5 bases from J, leaving 5 bases between. Germline V lookup: CDR1 WNHNN, CDR2 SYGVQD (reference sequence).

V and J are TRBV5-6 and TRBJ2-3, with 8 bases fitting TRBD2. The V segment lost 3 bases and the J segment 2 bases; nucleotides outside the gene matches: 5. CDR3 length: 15 amino acids. Germline V gives CDR1 SGHDT, CDR2 YYEEEE. The CDR3 region has the DNA TGTGCCAGCAGCTCTACTAGCGGTAACACAGATACGCAGTATTTT. Translation gives CASSSTSGNTDTQYF.

V gene TRBV27 combines with J gene TRBJ2-6; TRBD2 is a possible D gene (5 bases). This CDR3 comprises 17 residues. The V gene's germline CDR1 is MNHEY and CDR2 SMNVEV (reference sequence). The V end lost 4 bases, the J end lost 2 bases, and 15 bases lay between the germline ends. CDR3: CASSSGPRGAGANVLTF. DNA of the CDR3: TGTGCCAGCAGTTCCGGACCCCGGGGTGCTGGGGCCAACGTCCTGACTTTC.

The J gene is TRBJ2-7, the V gene TRBV9, with TRBD2 matching 8 bases. V was clipped by 4 bases and J by 0 bases; unmatched bases: 6. This CDR3 contains 15 residues. Germline loops: CDR1 SGDLS, CDR2 YYNGEE. The CDR3 here is CASSQLSGISYEQYV. The CDR3 region has the DNA TGTGCCAGCAGCCAGCTTAGCGGGATCTCCTACGAGCAGTACGTC.

This chain joins TRBV14 and TRBJ2-7, with 8 bases that match TRBD2. This CDR3 comprises 15 residues. With V trimmed by 0 bases and J by 2 bases, 3 bases remained unmatched. Germline V lookup: CDR1 SGHDN, CDR2 FVKESK. The chain's CDR3 is CASSQESGGTYEQYF. The CDR3 nucleotides read TGTGCCAGCAGCCAAGAGTCGGGGGGGACCTACGAGCAGTACTTC.

This clone was counted once. The J gene is TRBJ1-1, the V gene TRBV30; D unclear. V gave up 2 bases and J gave up 7 bases, with 14 bases separating them. The CDR3 has 13 residues. Germline assignment: CDR1 GTSNPN and CDR2 SVGIG (reference sequence). The CDR3 sequence is CAWSHSPTFEAFF. The CDR3 coding sequence is TGTGCCTGGAGTCACAGTCCTACCTTTGAAGCTTTCTTT.

This clone was recorded only once. V is TRBV18 and J is TRBJ2-5, with 9 bases identical to TRBD1. With 3 bases clipped from V and 5 bases from J, the junction kept 10 bases outside the gene matches. The CDR3 runs to 16 residues. The V gene's germline CDR1 is KGHSH and CDR2 LQKENI. The CDR3 DNA reads as TGTGCCAGCTCACCCCGAACCGGGACAGGGAGGGAGACCCAGTACTTC. This sequence encodes CASSPRTGTGRETQYF.

The chain couples TRBV4-3 to TRBJ2-5; 7 positions agree with TRBD1. Losses at the gene ends were 0 bases for V and 4 bases for J; bases not matched to a gene: 8. Looked up from germline, CDR1 is LGHNA and CDR2 is YSLEER. CDR3 length: 16 amino acids. The CDR3 nucleotides read TGCGCCAGCAGCCAAGATTTTGAACAGGGGAGAGAGACCCAGTACTTC. Residues: CASSQDFEQGRETQYF.

The sample holds a few counts of this clone. The germline gene is not matched at one end of the junction; a read error may be the cause. The chain carries TRBV7-7 and TRBJ2-5; the D gene is possibly TRBD1 (5 bases). In germline, CDR1 is SSHAT, CDR2 FNYEAQ (reference sequence). The CDR3 is 15 amino acids. The DNA for the CDR3 is TGTGCCAGCAGTTTAGCAGGACAAGTCCAAGAGACCCAGTACTTC. The encoded protein is CASSLAGQVQETQYF. Drawing the rest from reference TRBV7-7 and TRBJ2-5, the complete variable domain is GAGVSQSPRYKVTKRGQDVTLRCDPISSHATLYWYQQALGQGPEFLTYFNYEAQPDKSGLPSDRFSAERPEGSISTLTIQRTEQRDSAMYRCASSLAGQVQETQYFGPGTRLLVL.

The genes are TRBV6-4 and TRBJ2-3; 11 nucleotides agree with TRBD2. Per germline, CDR1 MRHNA and CDR2 SNTAGT. With 3 bases clipped from V and 7 bases from J, the junction kept 6 bases outside the gene matches. The CDR3 runs to 15 residues. In DNA form, the CDR3 reads TGTGCCAGCAGTGAGGTGGCTAGCGGGAGGAATACGCAGTATTTT. Residues: CASSEVASGRNTQYF.

This chain uses TRBV7-6 with TRBJ2-3; the match to TRBD2 covers 10 bases. This CDR3 has 17 residues. Germline V CDR1 and CDR2: SGHVS, FNYEAQ. Germline trimming cut 5 bases from V and 4 bases from J; bases unmatched to any gene: 12. DNA for the CDR3: TGTGCCAGCAGCACCCCTATGGGGACTAGCGTCCCAGATACGCAGTATTTT. Encoded protein: CASSTPMGTSVPDTQYF. Drawing the rest from reference TRBV7-6 and TRBJ2-3, the complete variable domain is GAGVSQSPRYKVTKRGQDVALRCDPISGHVSLYWYRQALGQGPEFLTYFNYEAQQDKSGLPNDRFSAERPEGSISTLTIQRTEQRDSAMYRCASSTPMGTSVPDTQYFGPGTRLTVL.

The chain has TRBV9 and TRBJ1-1, with 7 bases that match TRBD1. The V gene end was trimmed by 3 bases and the J gene end by 3 bases; junction bases not matched to a gene: 5. The CDR3 is 14 residues long. Per germline, CDR1 SGDLS and CDR2 YYNGEE. In nucleotides, the CDR3 is TGTGCCAGCAGCGCCAGGGGGAGTCACACTGAAGCTTTCTTT. Translating it yields CASSARGSHTEAFF.

V usage is TRBV5-1 and J usage is TRBJ2-2; 9 bases map to TRBD1. The J segment lost 3 bases and the V segment lost 4 bases, leaving 7 bases of the junction unmatched. This CDR3 region has 16 residues. Germline CDR1 is SGHRS and CDR2 is YFSETQ. In nucleotides, the CDR3 is TGCGCCAGCAGCGCCGCGACAGGGGGAGACACCGGGGAGCTGTTTTTT. Amino acid sequence: CASSAATGGDTGELFF.

The chain joins TRBV13 to TRBJ1-1; 7 positions agree with TRBD1. V gave up 5 bases and J gave up 6 bases; unmatched junction bases: 3. The germline gives CDR1 PRHDT, CDR2 FYEKMQ (reference sequence). CDR3 length: 12 amino acids. CDR3 protein: CASSVGTAEAFF. The CDR3 nucleotides are TGTGCCAGCAGCGTCGGGACAGCTGAAGCTTTCTTT.

CDR3 loop: CASSGHGGLMNTEAFF. The CDR3 nucleotides are TGTGCCAGCAGCGGACACGGGGGGCTAATGAACACTGAAGCTTTCTTT. The V gene is TRBV9, the J gene TRBJ1-1; D is perhaps TRBD1 (6 bases). The CDR3 runs 16 residues. Germline values: CDR1 SGDLS, CDR2 YYNGEE. Trimming removed 3 bases from V and 0 bases from J, with 15 bases in between.

This chain joins TRBV5-5 and TRBJ2-7, with D perhaps TRBD1 (6 bases). Trimming pared 1 base from V and 1 base from J, leaving 15 bases between. Looked up from germline, CDR1 is SGHKS and CDR2 is YYEKEE (reference sequence). CDR3 length: 16 amino acids. In DNA, the CDR3 is TGTGCCAGCAGCTTGATAACCGGACAGACTTCCTACGAGCAGTACTTC. Its protein product is CASSLITGQTSYEQYF.

CDR3 in amino acids: CASSQGGVAGVTDTQYF. Written as DNA, the CDR3 is TGCGCCAGCAGCCAAGGCGGGGTAGCGGGAGTAACAGATACGCAGTATTTT. The chain combines TRBV4-1 with TRBJ2-3, with 9 positions matching TRBD2. Germline-derived CDR1 and CDR2 are MGHRA and YSYEKL. The CDR3 has 17 amino acids. V gave up 1 base and J gave up 3 bases; unmatched junction bases: 8.

The chain joins TRBV5-4 to TRBJ2-5, with 9 bases that match TRBD2. J was trimmed by 4 bases and V by 0 bases; bases with no gene match: 10. Per germline, CDR1 SGHNT and CDR2 YYREEE (reference sequence). This CDR3 is built from 17 residues. The CDR3: CASSLAELSGRRETQYF. CDR3 DNA: TGTGCCAGCAGCTTGGCCGAGTTAAGCGGGAGGAGAGAGACCCAGTACTTC.